This record covers a single T cell receptor (beta chain). This entry is derived from a study of blood T cell repertoires in COVID-19. Produced via immunoSEQ multiplex PCR; TCRdb's table is partial and in-frame only. The sample includes 300,000 to 400,000 clones, 65% to 90% of them seen just once. Germline V CDR1 and CDR2: MNHNY, SVGAGI (reference sequence). This CDR3 has 15 amino acids. Trimming removed 3 bases at V and 4 bases at J, with 12 bases between. The gene calls are TRBV6-6 and TRBJ2-2; no clear D gene. The material sequenced was peripheral blood. The sequence derives from a woman aged 55 to 70 with COVID-19, enrolled during active disease. The CDR3 loop is CASSYSGAFTGELFF. CDR3 in DNA: TGTGCCAGCAGTTATTCAGGCGCCTTCACCGGGGAGCTGTTTTTT.